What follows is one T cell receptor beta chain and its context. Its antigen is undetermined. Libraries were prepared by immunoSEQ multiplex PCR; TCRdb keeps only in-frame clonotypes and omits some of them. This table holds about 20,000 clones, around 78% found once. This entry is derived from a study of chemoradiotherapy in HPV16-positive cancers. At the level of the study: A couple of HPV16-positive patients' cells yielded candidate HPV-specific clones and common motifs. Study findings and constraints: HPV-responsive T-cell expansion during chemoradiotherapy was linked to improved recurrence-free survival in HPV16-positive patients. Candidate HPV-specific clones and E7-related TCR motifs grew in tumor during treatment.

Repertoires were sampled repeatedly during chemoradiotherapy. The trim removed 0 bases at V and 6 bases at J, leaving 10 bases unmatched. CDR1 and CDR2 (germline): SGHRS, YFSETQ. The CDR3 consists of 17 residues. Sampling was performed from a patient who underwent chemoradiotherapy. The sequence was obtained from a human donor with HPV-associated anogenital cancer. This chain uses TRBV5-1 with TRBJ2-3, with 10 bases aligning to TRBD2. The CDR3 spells CASSLVGSGGPTDTQYF. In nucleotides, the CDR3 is TGCGCCAGCAGCTTGGTGGGTAGCGGGGGGCCGACGGATACGCAGTATTTT.